Below, 19 T cell receptor beta chains from the same sample are listed, as sequenced in a study of cytomegalovirus exposure and HLA in healthy donors. Primers: 60 Vbeta forward and 13 Jbeta reverse. TCRdb's copy holds only in-frame clones and misses some; the assay was immunoSEQ multiplex PCR. The sample includes about 60,000 clones, under 85% of them seen just once. Sample: PBMCs. These receptors were taken from a young woman in good health and CMV-seronegative.

The chain couples TRBV5-1 to TRBJ2-7; 7 bases agree with TRBD2. The ends lost 3 bases at V and 7 bases at J; junction bases unmatched: 1. Germline V CDR1 and CDR2: SGHRS, YFSETQ. CDR3 length: 11 amino acids. The CDR3 bases are TGCGCCAGCAGCTGGGGAGGGGAGCAGTACTTC. This encodes CASSWGGEQYF.

The chain has TRBV9 and TRBJ2-1; tentatively, D is TRBD2 (7 bases). CDR1 and CDR2 (germline): SGDLS, YYNGEE. V was cut by 0 bases and J by 6 bases, with 13 bases left in between. CDR3 length: 15 amino acids. The chain's CDR3 is CASSVEGGASNEQFF. The CDR3 nucleotides read TGTGCCAGCAGCGTAGAAGGGGGGGCCAGCAATGAGCAGTTCTTC. The variable domain in full, completed from reference TRBV9 and TRBJ2-1, reads DSGVTQTPKHLITATGQRVTLRCSPRSGDLSVYWYQQSLDQGLQFLIQYYNGEERAKGNILERFSAQQFPDLHSELNLSSLELGDSALYFCASSVEGGASNEQFFGPGTRLTVL.

J is TRBJ1-2 and V is TRBV7-2; the D gene is possibly TRBD1 (5 bases). Germline CDR1 is SGHTA and CDR2 is FQGNSA. The V gene lost 2 bases and the J gene lost 5 bases, with 12 bases spanning the gap. This CDR3 region has 14 residues. The CDR3 here is CASSLWGSGYGYTF. The CDR3 nucleotides are TGTGCCAGCAGCTTATGGGGCAGCGGGTATGGCTACACCTTC.

The chain is built from TRBV11-2 and TRBJ2-3, with D perhaps TRBD2 (6 bases). Germline values: CDR1 SGHAT, CDR2 FQNNGV. The V end lost 5 bases, the J end lost 0 bases, and 12 bases lay between the germline ends. The CDR3 runs to 15 residues. The CDR3 DNA is TGTGCCAGCAGCCTGGAGCGGGTTAGCACAGATACGCAGTATTTT. Amino acid sequence: CASSLERVSTDTQYF.

The chain recombines TRBV25-1 with TRBJ1-1, with D uncertain. V lost 4 bases, J lost 1 base, and 16 bases lay in between. The CDR3 has 16 amino acids. In germline, CDR1 is MGHDK, CDR2 SYGVNS. The CDR3, as DNA: TGTGCCAGCAGTGCCTCATGGTCCGGTAAGAACACTGAAGCTTTCTTT. It is translated as CASSASWSGKNTEAFF.

The table lists this clone with a few counts. The rearrangement links TRBV27 to TRBJ1-1; 9 bases are shared with TRBD1. The germline V gene has CDR1 MNHEY and CDR2 SMNVEV (reference sequence). The CDR3 covers 13 residues. The V gene end was trimmed by 4 bases and the J gene end by 7 bases; junction bases not matched to a gene: 4. The CDR3 DNA is TGTGCCAGCAGTTCCGGGACAGGGCTTGAAGCTTTCTTT. This gives the protein CASSSGTGLEAFF.

This chain joins TRBV18 and TRBJ2-2; TRBD2 is a possible D gene (6 bases). Germline V gives CDR1 KGHSH, CDR2 LQKENI. The CDR3 is 17 residues long. The germline V and J ends were trimmed by 1 base and 6 bases, with 18 bases remaining between them. The CDR3 DNA is TGTGCCAGCTCACCACAGACCCCGGGAGTTGTGGCCGGGGAGCTGTTTTTT. Amino acids: CASSPQTPGVVAGELFF.

V usage is TRBV18 and J usage is TRBJ2-5; no clear D gene. Germline assignment: CDR1 KGHSH and CDR2 LQKENI. The CDR3 spans 12 residues. Trimming cost V 3 bases and J 4 bases, with 6 bases left between them. DNA for the CDR3: TGTGCCAGCTCACCCCGAGGAGAGACCCAGTACTTC. Translating gives CASSPRGETQYF.

The chain carries TRBV5-5 and TRBJ2-3; 8 bases agree with TRBD1. CDR3 length equals 16 residues. CDR1 and CDR2 (germline): SGHKS, YYEKEE (reference sequence). After removal of 5 bases from V and 4 bases from J, the junction contained 12 bases not matched to a gene. CDR3 coding DNA: TGTGCCAGCAGATTGAGTCTCGGACAGGGCGCAGATACGCAGTATTTT. Translating gives CASRLSLGQGADTQYF.

The chain links TRBV28 to TRBJ1-1, with D perhaps matching TRBD1 (6 bases). V was cut by 6 bases and J by 11 bases, with 16 bases left in between. Germline V gene sequence: CDR1 MDHEN, CDR2 SYDVKM. The CDR3 loop spans 12 amino acids. CDR3 sequence (DNA): TGTGCCAGCAGCCAGGGGTTAGGGTGGGCTTTCTTT. Its translation is CASSQGLGWAFF.

The DNA for the CDR3 is TGTGCCAGCAGCGCAGAAAGCACAGATACGCAGTATTTT. This gives the protein CASSAESTDTQYF. This chain links TRBV9 with TRBJ2-3; D is undetermined. The CDR3 covers 13 residues. From germline, CDR1 is SGDLS and CDR2 YYNGEE. V lost 3 bases and J lost 0, with 5 bases in between.

The V and J genes are TRBV10-3 and TRBJ2-1; TRBD1 aligns across 10 bases. The CDR3 sequence is 15 residues long. Losses at the gene ends were 3 bases for V and 6 bases for J; bases not matched to a gene: 5. Germline V gene lookup returns CDR1 ENHRY and CDR2 SYGVKD. In DNA, the CDR3 is TGTGCCATCAGTGAAAGAGGGACAGGGGTCAATGAGCAGTTCTTC. This codes for CAISERGTGVNEQFF.

The rearrangement links TRBV6-1 to TRBJ2-7, with D possibly called TRBD1 or TRBD2 (5 bases each). The CDR3 is 13 residues long. The V gene lost 1 base and the J gene lost 3 bases, with 7 bases spanning the gap. Germline V lookup: CDR1 MNHNS, CDR2 SASEGT. The CDR3 spells CASSEVGDYEQYV. In nucleotides, the CDR3 is TGTGCCAGCAGTGAAGTGGGGGACTACGAGCAGTACGTC.

The chain employs TRBV2 and TRBJ1-6; 9 bases agree with TRBD1. This CDR3 is built from 14 residues. V dropped 7 bases and J dropped 9; count of bases not matched to a gene: 7. The germline V gene encodes CDR1 SNHLY and CDR2 FYNNEI. CDR3 nucleotide sequence: TGTGCCAGCAATGCGGGACAGGGAACTTCACCCCTCCACTTT. It yields the protein CASNAGQGTSPLHF.

V is TRBV10-3 and J is TRBJ2-1; 7 nucleotides agree with TRBD2. This CDR3 comprises 16 residues. CDR1 and CDR2 (germline): ENHRY, SYGVKD. The junction had 8 bases not matched to a gene; V was cut back by 0 bases and J by 6 bases. The CDR3 region has the DNA TGTGCCATCAGTGAGTCGACGGCGGGAGAGTCCAATGAGCAGTTCTTC. It encodes CAISESTAGESNEQFF.

The rearrangement uses TRBV5-4 and TRBJ2-4, with a weak D call TRBD2 (6 bases). The CDR3 runs to 15 residues. Per the germline V gene, CDR1 is SGHNT and CDR2 is YYREEE (reference sequence). The ends were cut back, 0 bases at V and 1 base at J, with 8 bases in the middle. CDR3 sequence reads: CASSLGGVAKNIQYF. The CDR3 DNA reads TGTGCCAGCAGCTTGGGGGGGGTTGCCAAAAACATTCAGTACTTC.

There are a few counts of this clone. The gene calls are TRBV28 and TRBJ1-5; 7 bases line up with TRBD1. After removal of 6 bases from V and 0 bases from J, the junction contained 11 bases not matched to a gene. This CDR3 has 17 amino acids. Germline CDR1 is MDHEN and CDR2 is SYDVKM. The CDR3 region has the DNA TGTGCCAGCAGACCGGGACAGTCTTCCCTTAGCAATCAGCCCCAGCATTTT. Residues: CASRPGQSSLSNQPQHF.

This clone was detected once. The genes are TRBV12-5 and TRBJ1-1, with a weak D call TRBD1 (5 bases). With 1 base removed from V and 7 bases from J, the gap between germline ends came to 10 bases. Germline V CDR1 and CDR2: LGHNT, FRNRAP. This CDR3 comprises 13 residues. CDR3 nucleotides: TGTGCTAGTGGTTTGGGCGGGGGAAGTGAAGCTTTCTTT. This gives the protein CASGLGGGSEAFF.

DNA for the CDR3: TGTGCCAGTAGTGCCCAACAGGGGGCGAACGAGCAGTACTTC. As protein: CASSAQQGANEQYF. The chain joins TRBV19 to TRBJ2-7, with TRBD1 matching 9 bases. Trimming removed 5 bases from V and 5 bases from J; junction bases left unmatched: 7. This CDR3 contains 14 residues. Germline V gene data show CDR1 as LNHDA and CDR2 as SQIVND (reference sequence).